This entry features one TCR beta chain sequence. Its antigen is still unknown. Nothing much larger sits one base from this clone, and base qualities are not available. There are 10 amino acids in the CDR3, from cysteine to phenylalanine inclusive. Only CDR3 DNA remains: 30 bases, in frame from the first base. V was cut back by 5 bases and J by 8 bases, leaving a gap of 5 bases between them. The TCR beta CDR3 regions were amplified from the RNA transcripts. The TCR CDR3 was subjected to a first round of RT-PCR using the HTBI primer set and the Qiagen OneStep RT-PCR kit. A second multiplex PCR round built the libraries, followed by size selection and purification. Libraries were sequenced paired-end with 100 bp reads on an Illumina HiSeq2000. On the authors' methods: SOAPnuke was used to process the raw data, with reads discarded if the reads contained adapters or uncalled bases, had a mean Phred below 15, or lacked an exact constant-primer or identifier match. COPE v1.2.5 was used to merge the high-quality paired reads, and each unique nucleotide sequence was defined as a clonotype. MiTCR v1.1 was used to align clonotypes to the IMGT TRBV, TRBD and TRBJ reference segments. Only V-J combinations with frequency above 0.0001, covering roughly 99% of repertoires, were analysed. A TCS score was defined as the ratio of F50 (clonal expansion) to E x V (chaos), with BLOSUM62-based TCRdist applied between CDR3 peptides within each V-J. Welch's t-statistics and random forest reduced roughly 540 V-J features to 10 to 15, which were used in a naive Bayes classifier (R e1071). Clones were called with MiXCR by TCRdb after fastp trimmed the public reads at Q25, and only in-frame beta chains were retained. Rows merge per CDR3 protein into single entries with the most common DNA and genes. TCRdb, not the authors, supplied the V and J calls. The sample table lists approximately 740,000 distinct CDR3 sequences, approximately 14% of them with a count of one. The ten largest clones take up 10% to 13% of the sample.

This record comes from a study of T cells in Graves' hyperthyroidism and ophthalmopathy (dated by TCRdb to between 2018 and 2021). Background on the whole study: Peripheral blood samples were taken at the time of initial diagnosis, prior to any treatment. To identify distinguishing TCR V-J signatures, a discovery cohort of some 99 patients was used, comprising 43 with Graves' ophthalmopathy and 57 with stable Graves' hyperthyroidism. Whether ophthalmopathy could be predicted prospectively was tested in an independent validation cohort made up of about 18 hyperthyroidism patients plus 17 patients who later progressed to ophthalmopathy. For training and testing, the 100 patients in the discovery cohort were randomly divided in a 7:3 ratio. Thyroid tissue and blood T-cell repertoires from several Graves' hyperthyroidism patients were also compared in the study. After blood sampling, hyperthyroidism patients were treated with methimazole at a starting dose of 30 mg daily, and ophthalmopathy patients were treated with high-dose intravenous methylprednisolone. The paper describes TCR Vbeta CDR3 sequencing of 135 peripheral blood samples, made up of roughly 45 ophthalmopathy patients, roughly 72 hyperthyroidism patients and 17 progressor patients. The paper's findings and limits, for the study overall: In validation, the model predicted progression to ophthalmopathy a median of 6.5 months before onset, with about 67% sensitivity and more than 72% specificity. No statistical method was used to fix the sample size in advance, and group allocation was not hidden from the investigators. Most expanded thyroid clonotypes (frequency above 0.001) were also detected in blood, suggesting blood repertoires may reflect thyroid immune responses. In cross-validation, a model built on a 13 V-J signature told ophthalmopathy apart from stable hyperthyroidism with approximately 90% sensitivity and around 81% specificity, and in testing the same model reached 80%/75%.

A patient counted as having stable Graves' hyperthyroidism if no progression to ophthalmopathy occurred over 18 months of follow-up. Hyperthyroidism patients were newly diagnosed, with disease duration under 2 months, and aged 18 to 65 years. The study excluded patients with uncontrolled infections, other autoimmune diseases, pregnancy or lactation. Diagnoses were established on the basis of clinical symptoms, serum thyroxine and TRAb, thyroid ultrasound, and orbital computed tomography. PBMCs were isolated from roughly 10 ml of fresh peripheral blood by Ficoll-Paque density gradient centrifugation. Total RNA was extracted with Trizol reagent, and quality was checked on an Agilent 2100 Bioanalyzer.

The sequence derives from a woman aged 18-29 years with Graves' hyperthyroidism. The receptor chain draws on TRBV12-3 or TRBV12-4 and TRBJ2-3; TRBD1 might be the D gene, on 5 matching bases. Sequences were obtained from blood. The nucleotide sequence reads as follows: TGTGCCAGCAGTAGGGGTACGCAGTATTTT. It encodes CASSRGTQYF.